This T cell receptor (beta chain) was found in a study of blood T cell repertoires in COVID-19. Study-level background: Some COVID-19 samples were acute and others convalescent; all came from the United States, Italy and Spain. PBMCs, B-cell-depleted T cells, or T cells provided the cDNA or gDNA that made up the material.

The CDR3 contains 14 residues. Between the trimmed V and J ends, which lost 1 base and 2 bases, there was a span of 9 bases. The germline V gene encodes CDR1 MGHDK and CDR2 SYGVNS. In the study's own analysis: Reference gene primer amplification in the assay estimated nucleated cell counts. Assay used: immunoSEQ multiplex PCR; TCRdb lists only in-frame clones, some missing. V and J calls and clone size come straight from that table; D and trimming were deduced from the DNA. Of roughly 72,000 clones in the sample, about nine tenths are singletons; the top ten hold 2% to 3%. What was sequenced was peripheral blood. The clonotype comes from a human donor in a cohort sampled during active COVID-19. This rearrangement joins TRBV25-1 to TRBJ2-7, with D hard to call. CDR3 in DNA: TGTGCCAGCAGTGAATCGAGGATTACCTACGAGCAGTACTTC. This sequence encodes CASSESRITYEQYF.